This TCR beta chain was captured by sequencing in a study of blood T cells in healthy people across ages. A J-beta primer mix and a sample-barcoded 5' primer were used in a second PCR of roughly 6 to 11 cycles. MiXCR was run by TCRdb on the 5' RACE reads, yielding one entry per CDR3 protein. This table has 850,000 to 1,100,000 distinct CDR3 sequences, 35% to 40% appearing once. Sequencing input: blood. This TCR was recovered from a man aged 18 to 30 in good health.

The CDR3 sequence is CASSLAGGSGQPQHF. The CDR3 DNA is TGCGCCAGCAGCTTGGCAGGAGGGTCTGGGCAGCCCCAGCATTTT. The chain recombines TRBV5-1 with TRBJ1-5; D ambiguous. The CDR3 extends over 15 amino acids. The germline gives CDR1 SGHRS, CDR2 YFSETQ. The V end lost 0 bases, the J end lost 7 bases, and 14 bases lay between the germline ends.